This T cell receptor (beta chain) was captured by sequencing in a study of beta chain features in type 1 diabetes. It was one heparinised blood draw, averaging about 120 mL, that each donor gave. Purity of each sorted population was above 95%. This clone was counted only a few times. The antigen remains unidentified. Trimming removed 4 bases at V and 6 bases at J, with 20 bases between. The CDR3 is 15 amino acids. CDR1 and CDR2 (germline): SQVTM, ANQGSEA. Sequenced material consisted of expressed TCRB transcripts (all of the isolated RNA was reverse transcribed). The table came from immunoSEQ multiplex PCR; TCRdb's copy has only in-frame clones and leaves some out. The repertoire includes under 500,000 clones, roughly 31% of them detected once, and about 0.065% sits in the top ten. General study points: Type 1 diabetes patients had fewer VDJ junction insertions and more deletions. For Type 1 diabetes patients, all four CD4+ subsets carried TCRB CDR3s that were moderately but significantly shorter.

The sample taken for sequencing was naive CD4+ T cells from blood. The TCR sequence derives from a man younger than 35 in good health. This rearrangement joins TRBV29-1 to TRBJ2-3, with TRBD1 as a possible D gene (7 bases). For the CDR3, the DNA is TGCAGCGTTGCCCCCGGAGGGGGCCCCCCCGATACGCAGTATTTT. Protein product: CSVAPGGGPPDTQYF.